This T cell receptor (beta chain) was obtained from a study of blood T cells in healthy people across ages. Study at large: About one barcoded beta molecule per two T cells was the capture yield of template switching. Overall study results and limits: A strong correlation between TCR beta diversity and naive T cell percentage was seen. Diversity of TCR beta per million T cells declined in a roughly linear way with age. Total diversity from one million sequenced T cells was likely underestimated.

Worth noting for this clonotype: Its target is not known. Relative to the germline gene, one junction end is altered; a read error may explain this.

Alongside a J-beta primer mix, a sample-barcoded 5' primer served in a second PCR lasting 7 to 11 cycles. TCRdb ran MiXCR on the 5' RACE reads and lists one entry per CDR3 protein. The table has some 1.8 million distinct CDR3 sequences, about two fifths seen once. Germline V gene lookup returns CDR1 DFQATT and CDR2 SNEGSKA (reference sequence). The CDR3 runs to 16 residues. The chain recombines TRBV20-1 with TRBJ1-2; D is possibly TRBD1 (6 bases). Source material: blood. The sequence came from a human donor in good health. The chain's CDR3 is CSARDLNYPGGSGYTF. In DNA, the CDR3 is TGTAGTGCTAGAGATCTAAACTATCCGGGGGGCAGTGGCTACACCTTC.